This T cell receptor (beta chain) is drawn from a study of T cells in Graves' hyperthyroidism and ophthalmopathy. Findings and caveats of the study: Appearing also in blood were most of the thyroid clonotypes expanded above 0.001.

Researchers took RNA transcripts and amplified the TCR beta CDR3 regions from them. The HTBI primer set served for first-round RT-PCR of the TCR CDR3. Using its own MiXCR run on the multiplex PCR reads, TCRdb lists one record per CDR3 protein. The sample consists of approximately 610,000 distinct CDR3 sequences, about 15% of them appearing once. Exclusion criteria comprised uncontrolled infection, other autoimmune disease, pregnancy or lactation. This clonotype was detected ten times or more. Its antigen is as yet unknown. V shed 0 bases, J shed 0 bases, and the junction held 10 bases outside the gene matches. This CDR3 region has 17 residues. CDR1 and CDR2 from the germline V gene are DFQATT and SNEGSKA (reference sequence).

The sample taken for sequencing was blood. The chain carries TRBV20-1 and TRBJ2-7; TRBD1 aligns across 8 bases. The clonotype comes from a woman aged 40-49 years with Graves' ophthalmopathy. The CDR3 DNA sequence: TGCAGTGCTAGAGACCCCAGGACAGGGAGTCGCTCCTACGAGCAGTACTTC. Translation gives CSARDPRTGSRSYEQYF.